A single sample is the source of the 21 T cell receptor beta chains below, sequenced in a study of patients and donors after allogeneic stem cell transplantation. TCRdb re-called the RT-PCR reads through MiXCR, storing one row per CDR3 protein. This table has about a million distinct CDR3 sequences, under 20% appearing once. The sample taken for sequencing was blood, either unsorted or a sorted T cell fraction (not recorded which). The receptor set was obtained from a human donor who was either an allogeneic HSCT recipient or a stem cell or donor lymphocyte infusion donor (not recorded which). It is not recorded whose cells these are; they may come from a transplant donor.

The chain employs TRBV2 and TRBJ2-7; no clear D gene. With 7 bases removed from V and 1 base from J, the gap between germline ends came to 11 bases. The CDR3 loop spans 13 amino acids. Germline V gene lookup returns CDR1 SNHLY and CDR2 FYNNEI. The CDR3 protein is CASTFMRSYEQYF. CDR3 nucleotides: TGTGCCAGCACGTTCATGAGATCCTACGAGCAGTACTTC. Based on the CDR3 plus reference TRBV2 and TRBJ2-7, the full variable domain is EPEVTQTPSHQVTQMGQEVILRCVPISNHLYFYWYRQILGQKVEFLVSFYNNEISEKSEIFDDQFSVERPDGSNFTLKIRSTKLEDSAMYFCASTFMRSYEQYFGPGTRLTVT.

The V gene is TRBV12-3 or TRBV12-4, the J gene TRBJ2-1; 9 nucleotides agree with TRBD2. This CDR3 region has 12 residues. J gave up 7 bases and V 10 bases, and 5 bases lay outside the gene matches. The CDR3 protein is CATCGGGNEQFF. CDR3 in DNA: TGTGCCACTTGCGGGGGGGGTAATGAGCAGTTCTTC.

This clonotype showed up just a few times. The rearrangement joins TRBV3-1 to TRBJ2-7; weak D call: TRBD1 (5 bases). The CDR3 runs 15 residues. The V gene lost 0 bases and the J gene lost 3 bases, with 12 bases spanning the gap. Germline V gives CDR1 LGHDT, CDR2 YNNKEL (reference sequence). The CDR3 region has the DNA TGTGCCAGCAGCCAAGATCGTAACAGGATCTACGAGCAGTACTTC. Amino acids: CASSQDRNRIYEQYF.

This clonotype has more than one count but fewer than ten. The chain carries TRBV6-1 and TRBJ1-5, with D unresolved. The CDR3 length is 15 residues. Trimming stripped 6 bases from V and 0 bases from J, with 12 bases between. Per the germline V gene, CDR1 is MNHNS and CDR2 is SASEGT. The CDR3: CASSSTHYSNQPQHF. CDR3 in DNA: TGTGCCAGCAGCTCGACCCACTATAGCAATCAGCCCCAGCATTTT.

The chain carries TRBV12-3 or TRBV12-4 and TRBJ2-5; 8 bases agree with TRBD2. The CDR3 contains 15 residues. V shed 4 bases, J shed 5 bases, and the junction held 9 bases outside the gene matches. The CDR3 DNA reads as TGTGCCAGCAGTTACAGCGGGAGTTTATGGGAGACCCAGTACTTC. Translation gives CASSYSGSLWETQYF.

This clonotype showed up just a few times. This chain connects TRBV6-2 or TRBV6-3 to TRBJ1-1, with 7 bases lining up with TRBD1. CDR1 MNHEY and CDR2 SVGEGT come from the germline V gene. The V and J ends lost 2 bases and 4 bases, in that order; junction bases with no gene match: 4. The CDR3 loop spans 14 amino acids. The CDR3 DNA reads TGTGCCAGCAGTTACCCAGACAGGGTCACTGAAGCTTTCTTT. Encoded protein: CASSYPDRVTEAFF.

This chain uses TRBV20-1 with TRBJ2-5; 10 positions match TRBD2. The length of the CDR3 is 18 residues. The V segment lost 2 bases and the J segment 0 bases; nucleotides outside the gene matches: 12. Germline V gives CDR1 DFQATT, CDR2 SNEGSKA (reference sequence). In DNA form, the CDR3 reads TGCAGTGCTAGACCCCCTAGCGGGAGTACCCCCTACCAAGAGACCCAGTACTTC. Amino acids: CSARPPSGSTPYQETQYF.

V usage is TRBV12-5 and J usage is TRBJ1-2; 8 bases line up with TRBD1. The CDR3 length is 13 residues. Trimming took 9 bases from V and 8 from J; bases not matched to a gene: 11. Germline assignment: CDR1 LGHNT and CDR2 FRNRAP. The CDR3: CASTRQGLSGYTF. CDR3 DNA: TGTGCTAGCACGAGACAGGGGCTGTCGGGCTACACCTTC.

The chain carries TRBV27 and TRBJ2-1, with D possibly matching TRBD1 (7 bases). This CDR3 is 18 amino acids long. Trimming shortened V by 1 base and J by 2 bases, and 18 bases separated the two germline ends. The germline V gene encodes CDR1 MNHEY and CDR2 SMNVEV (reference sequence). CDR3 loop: CASSLYRRGASAYNEQFF. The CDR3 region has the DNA TGTGCCAGCAGTTTATATCGCAGGGGGGCTTCAGCCTACAATGAGCAGTTCTTC.

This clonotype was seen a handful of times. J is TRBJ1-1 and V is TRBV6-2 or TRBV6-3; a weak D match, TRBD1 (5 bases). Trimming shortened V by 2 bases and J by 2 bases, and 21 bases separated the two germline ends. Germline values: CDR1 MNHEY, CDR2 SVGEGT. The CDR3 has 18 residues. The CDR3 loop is CASSYGIRVRAINTEAFF. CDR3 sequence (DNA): TGTGCCAGCAGTTACGGGATCAGGGTCCGAGCTATCAACACTGAAGCTTTCTTT.

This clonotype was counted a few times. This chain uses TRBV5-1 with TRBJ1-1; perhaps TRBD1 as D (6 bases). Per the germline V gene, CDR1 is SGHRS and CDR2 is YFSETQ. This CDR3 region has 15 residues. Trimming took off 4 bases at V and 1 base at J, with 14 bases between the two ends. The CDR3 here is CASSGTGNGNTEAFF. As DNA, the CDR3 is TGCGCCAGCAGCGGAACAGGGAATGGGAACACTGAAGCTTTCTTT.

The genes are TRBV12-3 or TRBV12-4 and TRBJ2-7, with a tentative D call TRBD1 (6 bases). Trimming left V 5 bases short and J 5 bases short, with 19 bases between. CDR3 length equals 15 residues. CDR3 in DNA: TGTGCCAGCAGTACCAGACCCCTGACAGGCCACGAGCAGTACTTC. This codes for CASSTRPLTGHEQYF.

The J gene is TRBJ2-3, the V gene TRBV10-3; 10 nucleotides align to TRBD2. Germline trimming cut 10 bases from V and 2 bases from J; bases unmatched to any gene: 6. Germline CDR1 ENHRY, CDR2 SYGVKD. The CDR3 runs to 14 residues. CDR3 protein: CATKSGGATDTQYF. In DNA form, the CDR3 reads TGTGCCACCAAAAGCGGGGGGGCCACAGATACGCAGTATTTT.

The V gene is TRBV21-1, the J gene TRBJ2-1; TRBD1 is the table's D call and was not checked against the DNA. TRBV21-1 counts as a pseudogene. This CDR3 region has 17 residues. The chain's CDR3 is CASSFPGTQNGGNEQFF. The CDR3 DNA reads TGTGCCAGCAGCTTCCCCGGGACCCAGAACGGGGGCAATGAGCAGTTCTTC.

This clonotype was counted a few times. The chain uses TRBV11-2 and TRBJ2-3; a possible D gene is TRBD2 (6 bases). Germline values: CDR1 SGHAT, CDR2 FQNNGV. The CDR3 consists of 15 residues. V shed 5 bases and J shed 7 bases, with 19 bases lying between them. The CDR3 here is CASSPIRGEKYTQYF. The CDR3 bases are TGTGCCAGCAGCCCGATCCGCGGGGAGAAATATACGCAGTATTTT.

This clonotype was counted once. CDR3 residues: CASSLEGRGGGYTF. The CDR3 bases are TGTGCCAGCAGCTTAGAAGGTCGGGGCGGGGGCTACACCTTC. This chain connects TRBV7-8 to TRBJ1-2, with D possibly matching TRBD1 (5 bases). Germline CDR1 SGHVS, CDR2 FQNEAQ. CDR3 length equals 14 residues. V lost 1 base and J 8 bases, leaving 14 bases between the germline ends.

The CDR3, as DNA: TGTGCCTGGAGTGTACTTGGCTCGAACACCGGGGAGCTGTTTTTT. Its protein is CAWSVLGSNTGELFF. The V call is TRBV30, the J call TRBJ2-2; D remains ambiguous. CDR3 length equals 15 residues. Trimming removed 0 bases at V and 0 bases at J, with 8 bases between. Germline CDR1 and CDR2: GTSNPN and SVGIG (reference sequence).

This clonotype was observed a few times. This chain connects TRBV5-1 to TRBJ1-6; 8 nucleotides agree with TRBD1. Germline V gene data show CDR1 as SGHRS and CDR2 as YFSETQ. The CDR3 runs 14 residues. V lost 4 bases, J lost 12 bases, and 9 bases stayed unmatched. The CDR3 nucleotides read TGCGCCAGCAGCCCGCGACAGGGGAGCTTACCCCTCCACTTT. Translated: CASSPRQGSLPLHF.

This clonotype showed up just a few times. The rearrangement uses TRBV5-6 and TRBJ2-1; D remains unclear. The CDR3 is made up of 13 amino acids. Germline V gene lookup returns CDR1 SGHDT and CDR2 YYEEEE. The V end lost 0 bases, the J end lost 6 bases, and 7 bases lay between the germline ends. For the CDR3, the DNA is TGTGCCAGCAGCTTGGTGGTTTTCAATGAGCAGTTCTTC. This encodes CASSLVVFNEQFF.

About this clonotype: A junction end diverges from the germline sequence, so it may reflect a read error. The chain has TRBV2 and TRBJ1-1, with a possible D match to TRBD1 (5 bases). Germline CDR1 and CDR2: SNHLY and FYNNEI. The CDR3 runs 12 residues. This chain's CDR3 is CASIGTNIEAFF. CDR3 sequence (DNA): TGTGCCAGCATCGGGACCAACATTGAAGCTTTCTTT.

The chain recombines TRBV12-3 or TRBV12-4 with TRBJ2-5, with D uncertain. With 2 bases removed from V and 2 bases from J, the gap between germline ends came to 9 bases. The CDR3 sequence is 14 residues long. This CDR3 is CASSLIPRQETQYF. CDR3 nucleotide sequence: TGTGCCAGCAGTTTAATTCCAAGACAAGAGACCCAGTACTTC.